This T cell receptor beta chain was identified in a study of T-cell memory formation after mild COVID-19. Whole-study findings and limits: CD4/CD8 balance held among clones contracting day 15 to 85, and later expanders leaned CD4+.

This clonotype was seen repeatedly, ten times or more. Antigen specificity is unknown. The ends were cut back, 0 bases at V and 0 bases at J, with 18 bases in the middle. The CDR3 totals 18 residues. Germline assignment: CDR1 LGHNA and CDR2 YNFKEQ. MiXCR, applied by TCRdb to the 5' RACE reads, yields one record per CDR3 protein. The sample consists of some 130,000 distinct CDR3 sequences, more than 15% of them appearing once. Source material: PBMCs or a T cell subset sorted from them (not recorded which). This sequence joins TRBV4-2 and TRBJ2-7, with a tentative D call TRBD2 (6 bases). This receptor was taken from an adult woman who had mild COVID-19 (a few samples of this study predate the infection). Cell type and time point are not known. As DNA, the CDR3 is TGTGCCAGCAGCCAAGACCACGGAGGCGCGGGGTACTCCTACGAGCAGTACTTC. Translating gives CASSQDHGGAGYSYEQYF.